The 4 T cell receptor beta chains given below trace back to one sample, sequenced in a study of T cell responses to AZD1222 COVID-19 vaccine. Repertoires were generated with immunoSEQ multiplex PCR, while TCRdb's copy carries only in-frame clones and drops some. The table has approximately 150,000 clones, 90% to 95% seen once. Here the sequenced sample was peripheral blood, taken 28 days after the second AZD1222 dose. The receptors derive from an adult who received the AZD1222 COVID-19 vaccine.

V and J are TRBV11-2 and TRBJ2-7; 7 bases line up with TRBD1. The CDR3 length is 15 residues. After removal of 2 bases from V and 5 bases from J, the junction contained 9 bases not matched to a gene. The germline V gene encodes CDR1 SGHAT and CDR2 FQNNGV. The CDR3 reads CASSLSTGQVNEQYF. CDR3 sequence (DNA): TGTGCCAGCAGCTTATCGACCGGACAGGTTAACGAGCAGTACTTC.

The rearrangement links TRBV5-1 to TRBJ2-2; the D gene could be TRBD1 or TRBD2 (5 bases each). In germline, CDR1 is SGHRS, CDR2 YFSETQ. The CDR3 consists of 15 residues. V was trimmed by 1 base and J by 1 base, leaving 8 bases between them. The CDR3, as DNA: TGCGCCAGCAGCTTGATGAGGGGGAACACCGGGGAGCTGTTTTTT. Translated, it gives CASSLMRGNTGELFF.

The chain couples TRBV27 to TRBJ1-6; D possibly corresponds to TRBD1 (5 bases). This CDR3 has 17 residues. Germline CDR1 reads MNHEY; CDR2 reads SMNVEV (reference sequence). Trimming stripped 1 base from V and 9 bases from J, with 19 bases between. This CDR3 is CASSLYYTAAGGSPLHF. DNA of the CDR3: TGTGCCAGCAGTTTATATTATACAGCGGCCGGGGGTTCACCCCTCCACTTT.

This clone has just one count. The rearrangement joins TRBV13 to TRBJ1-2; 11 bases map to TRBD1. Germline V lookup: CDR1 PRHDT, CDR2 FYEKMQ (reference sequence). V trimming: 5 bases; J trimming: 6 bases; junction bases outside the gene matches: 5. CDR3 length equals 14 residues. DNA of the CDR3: TGTGCCAGCAGCCTCGGACAGGGGGCCGATGGCTACACCTTC. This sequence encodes CASSLGQGADGYTF.